Presented here are 22 T cell receptor beta chains from one specimen sequenced in a study of memory CD8 T cells in hepatitis C reinfection. Described time point: pre-reinfection, 55 to 20 weeks before reinfection detection. No in vitro expansion preceded TCR sequencing of the sorted cells. Some clones are missing from TCRdb's copy, which holds only in-frame ones; the method was immunoSEQ multiplex PCR. The sample holds over 50,000 clones, nearly 90% seen once. What was sequenced was naive CD8+ T cells sorted from blood. The receptors shown here come from a man aged 18-30 years with hepatitis C virus infection.

The genes are TRBV11-2 and TRBJ2-3; 9 bases match TRBD2. V trimming: 3 bases; J trimming: 2 bases; junction bases outside the gene matches: 3. The germline CDR1 and CDR2 sequences are SGHAT and FQNNGV. The CDR3 extends over 15 amino acids. The CDR3 reads CASSLSGGTTDTQYF. CDR3 nucleotides: TGTGCCAGCAGCTTGAGCGGGGGGACCACAGATACGCAGTATTTT.

The chain employs TRBV5-5 and TRBJ2-7; 7 bases map to TRBD1. V lost 0 bases and J lost 4; bases outside the gene matches: 10. The CDR3 spans 16 residues. Germline V lookup: CDR1 SGHKS, CDR2 YYEKEE (reference sequence). In DNA, the CDR3 is TGTGCCAGCAGCTTGGAGAGGGGGCATGACCCTTACGAGCAGTACTTC. It specifies CASSLERGHDPYEQYF.

This chain links TRBV6-5 with TRBJ1-5; a weak D match, TRBD1 (5 bases). Germline lookup yields CDR1 MNHEY and CDR2 SVGAGI. V lost 5 bases, J lost 4 bases, and 15 bases lay in between. This CDR3 has 15 amino acids. This CDR3 reads CASSLREGDNQPQHF. The CDR3 nucleotides read TGTGCCAGCAGTCTCAGGGAAGGGGATAATCAGCCCCAGCATTTT.

This clone was recorded only once. The J gene is TRBJ1-1, the V gene TRBV7-8; 8 nucleotides line up with TRBD1. Germline CDR1 is SGHVS and CDR2 is FQNEAQ. CDR3 size: 15 residues. The V gene end was trimmed by 4 bases and the J gene end by 5 bases; junction bases not matched to a gene: 9. This CDR3 is CASSSGTGGGTEAFF. DNA for the CDR3: TGTGCCAGCAGCTCAGGGACAGGTGGGGGGACTGAAGCTTTCTTT.

The chain carries TRBV27 and TRBJ2-1; TRBD1 aligns across 9 bases. The CDR3 extends over 17 amino acids. J lost 5 bases, V lost 0 bases, and 8 bases had no gene match. CDR1 MNHEY and CDR2 SMNVEV come from the germline V gene (reference sequence). The DNA of the CDR3 is TGTGCCAGCAGTTTATCTACCGGGACAGGGATGGACAATGAGCAGTTCTTC. Translation: CASSLSTGTGMDNEQFF.

The rearrangement links TRBV2 to TRBJ2-7; a weak D match, TRBD2 (6 bases). This CDR3 region has 15 residues. Germline V gene lookup returns CDR1 SNHLY and CDR2 FYNNEI. V was shortened by 6 bases and J by 0 bases, with 15 bases between the two germline ends. CDR3 nucleotides: TGTGCCAGCAGCGCCAGGAGGGTCGGCTCCTACGAGCAGTACGTC. Its translation is CASSARRVGSYEQYV.

V is TRBV19 and J is TRBJ2-3; D is possibly TRBD2 (6 bases). The CDR3 runs 13 residues. V lost 6 bases, J lost 1 base, and 8 bases lay in between. From germline, CDR1 is LNHDA and CDR2 SQIVND (reference sequence). The CDR3 DNA is TGTGCCAGTAGGCCGGGGGGCACAGATACGCAGTATTTT. Residues: CASRPGGTDTQYF.

CDR3 coding DNA: TGTGCCAGCAGCGCCACGGGACAGGGTCCCGGGGGGTACTTC. The encoded protein is CASSATGQGPGGYF. J is TRBJ2-5 and V is TRBV11-2; the match to TRBD1 covers 9 bases. CDR1 is SGHAT, CDR2 FQNNGV, per germline. The CDR3 extends over 14 amino acids. With V trimmed by 5 bases and J by 13 bases, 14 bases remained unmatched.

CDR3 sequence: CASSSGTGGTKNIQYF. CDR3 sequence (DNA): TGTGCCAGCAGCTCCGGGACAGGGGGTACCAAAAACATTCAGTACTTC. This chain links TRBV5-4 with TRBJ2-4; 11 bases agree with TRBD1. The junction had 4 bases not matched to a gene; V was cut back by 3 bases and J by 2 bases. Germline V gives CDR1 SGHNT, CDR2 YYREEE (reference sequence). This CDR3 has 16 amino acids.

The V gene is TRBV11-2, the J gene TRBJ2-3; tentatively, D is TRBD2 (6 bases). The CDR3 has 16 amino acids. V was clipped by 4 bases and J by 0 bases, with 14 bases between them. The germline gives CDR1 SGHAT, CDR2 FQNNGV. The CDR3, as DNA: TGTGCCAGCAGCTCCCTCCCTAGCGCCAGCACAGATACGCAGTATTTT. It is translated as CASSSLPSASTDTQYF.

The chain is built from TRBV6-5 and TRBJ1-2; TRBD1 aligns across 7 bases. Germline V gene data show CDR1 as MNHEY and CDR2 as SVGAGI. This CDR3 region has 13 residues. V gave up 2 bases and J gave up 6 bases; unmatched junction bases: 3. The CDR3 loop is CASSYTGVNGYTF. In DNA form, the CDR3 reads TGTGCCAGCAGTTACACAGGGGTCAATGGCTACACCTTC.

This sequence joins TRBV9 and TRBJ1-4; TRBD1 matches at 7 bases. The J segment lost 0 bases and the V segment lost 5 bases, leaving 4 bases of the junction unmatched. Germline V gives CDR1 SGDLS, CDR2 YYNGEE. The CDR3 covers 15 residues. The CDR3 spells CASSLGGTTNEKLFF. CDR3 bases: TGTGCCAGCAGTTTAGGGGGCACAACTAATGAAAAACTGTTTTTT.

The chain couples TRBV7-9 to TRBJ2-5; 8 positions match TRBD1. The germline V gene encodes CDR1 SEHNR and CDR2 FQNEAQ (reference sequence). The CDR3 extends over 15 amino acids. J was trimmed by 3 bases and V by 2 bases; bases with no gene match: 5. In DNA, the CDR3 is TGTGCCAGCAGCTTACCAGGGGGCTCAGAAGAGACCCAGTACTTC. Its protein is CASSLPGGSEETQYF.

This clone was seen only once. The chain joins TRBV28 to TRBJ2-1, with 13 bases matching TRBD2. This CDR3 spans 16 amino acids. J was trimmed by 5 bases and V by 6 bases; bases with no gene match: 7. Germline-derived CDR1 and CDR2 are MDHEN and SYDVKM. In DNA form, the CDR3 reads TGTGCCAGCAGCGGACTAGCGGGAGAGGTGGACAATGAGCAGTTCTTC. Its protein is CASSGLAGEVDNEQFF. Full variable domain (outside the CDR3, taken from reference TRBV28 and TRBJ2-1): DVKVTQSSRYLVKRTGEKVFLECVQDMDHENMFWYRQDPGLGLRLIYFSYDVKMKEKGDIPEGYSVSREKKERFSLILESASTNQTSMYLCASSGLAGEVDNEQFFGPGTRLTVL.

This clone was recorded once. V and J are TRBV7-6 and TRBJ2-1; 9 bases align to TRBD2. Germline V lookup: CDR1 SGHVS, CDR2 FNYEAQ. Trimming cost V 3 bases and J 5 bases; bases outside gene matches: 8. This CDR3 comprises 16 residues. The CDR3 DNA reads as TGTGCCAGCAGCTTGATGACTAGCGGAACCGACAATGAGCAGTTCTTC. As protein: CASSLMTSGTDNEQFF.

V gene TRBV7-9 combines with J gene TRBJ2-1, with D possibly matching TRBD2 (5 bases). This CDR3 comprises 14 residues. CDR1 and CDR2 from the germline V gene are SEHNR and FQNEAQ (reference sequence). The V gene lost 1 base and the J gene lost 9 bases, with 13 bases spanning the gap. CDR3: CASSLGLHGGEQFF. In DNA form, the CDR3 reads TGTGCCAGCAGCTTAGGGCTGCACGGAGGTGAGCAGTTCTTC. Supplemented by reference TRBV7-9 and TRBJ2-1, the full variable domain reads DTGVSQNPRHKITKRGQNVTFRCDPISEHNRLYWYRQTLGQGPEFLTYFQNEAQLEKSRLLSDRFSAERPKGSFSTLEIQRTEQGDSAMYLCASSLGLHGGEQFFGPGTRLTVL.

The chain employs TRBV9 and TRBJ2-1; D is undetermined. Germline V gene sequence: CDR1 SGDLS, CDR2 YYNGEE. V was pared by 4 bases and J by 4 bases, with 12 bases between. The CDR3 sequence is 14 residues long. In DNA form, the CDR3 reads TGTGCCAGCAGCTCACCCCCGGGTTACAATGAGCAGTTCTTC. It codes for CASSSPPGYNEQFF.

The V call is TRBV2, the J call TRBJ2-1, with a tentative D call TRBD1 (6 bases). Germline V gene lookup returns CDR1 SNHLY and CDR2 FYNNEI. Deletions cut 2 bases from V and 4 bases from J, with 12 bases between. This CDR3 region has 15 residues. The CDR3: CASSESGAHYNEQFF. In DNA form, the CDR3 reads TGTGCCAGCAGTGAATCAGGGGCCCATTACAATGAGCAGTTCTTC.

J is TRBJ2-1 and V is TRBV13; D possibly corresponds to TRBD2 (5 bases). V lost 6 bases and J 0 bases, leaving 12 bases between the germline ends. Germline V lookup: CDR1 PRHDT, CDR2 FYEKMQ (reference sequence). The CDR3 loop spans 15 amino acids. The CDR3 is CASSEGPSSYNEQFF. CDR3 in DNA: TGTGCCAGCAGTGAGGGCCCTAGCTCCTACAATGAGCAGTTCTTC.

The chain has TRBV4-1 and TRBJ1-1, with a tentative D call TRBD1 (6 bases). The CDR3 contains 15 residues. Trimming pared 4 bases from V and 3 bases from J, leaving 15 bases between. From germline, CDR1 is MGHRA and CDR2 YSYEKL. The CDR3 coding sequence is TGCGCCAGCAGCCCAAAGATGGGGGCGGACACTGAAGCTTTCTTT. It yields the protein CASSPKMGADTEAFF.

The CDR3 reads CASAGLAEADEQFF. The CDR3 DNA sequence: TGTGCCAGCGCCGGACTAGCGGAAGCCGACGAGCAGTTCTTC. J is TRBJ2-1 and V is TRBV27; TRBD2 matches 10 bases. V gave up 8 bases and J gave up 10 bases; unmatched junction bases: 11. The V gene's germline CDR1 is MNHEY and CDR2 SMNVEV (reference sequence). CDR3 size: 14 residues.

The V gene is TRBV6-5, the J gene TRBJ2-3; the match to TRBD1 covers 10 bases. Looked up from germline, CDR1 is MNHEY and CDR2 is SVGAGI. Trimming took 6 bases from V and 6 from J; bases not matched to a gene: 9. The CDR3 sequence is 15 residues long. CDR3 residues: CASSPRQGARDTQYF. The CDR3 DNA reads as TGTGCCAGCAGCCCAAGACAGGGGGCTAGGGATACGCAGTATTTT.